These T cell receptor beta chains were read from a single sample in a study of CD8 T cells in Susac syndrome. TCRdb itself ran the immunoSEQ multiplex PCR reads through MiXCR, one entry per CDR3 protein. Among 75,000 to 95,000 distinct CDR3 sequences listed, roughly 95% were seen once. Sequenced sample: CD8+ T cells from PBMCs. Source of these receptors: a human donor with Susac syndrome. The CDR3 runs from the conserved cysteine through the conserved F or W. A D gene is named only where the DNA matches it firmly. Size is stated for part of the rows, as once, few or many counts, or as a class when the clone is expanded.

j_call: TRBJ2-5; d_call: TRBD2; v_call: TRBV20-1; clone_size: .; cdr3_aa: CSAISLKTSIGETQYF; cdr3_nt: TGCAGTGCTATCAGTTTAAAGACTAGCATCGGGGAGACCCAGTACTTC
j_call: TRBJ2-7; d_call: .; v_call: TRBV18; clone_size: .; cdr3_aa: CASSPRAGLLDEQYF; cdr3_nt: TGTGCCAGCTCACCACGCGCAGGGCTACTTGACGAGCAGTACTTC
j_call: TRBJ2-7; d_call: TRBD1; v_call: TRBV6-6; clone_size: few; cdr3_aa: CASTRTGSYEQYF; cdr3_nt: TGTGCCAGCACCCGGACAGGATCCTACGAGCAGTACTTC
j_call: TRBJ2-5; d_call: TRBD1; v_call: TRBV7-8; clone_size: .; cdr3_aa: CASSRRDRVRETQYF; cdr3_nt: TGTGCCAGCAGCCGGAGGGACAGGGTGAGGGAGACCCAGTACTTC
j_call: TRBJ1-1; d_call: TRBD1; v_call: TRBV5-1; clone_size: .; cdr3_aa: CASSLGTAFEAFF; cdr3_nt: TGCGCCAGCAGCTTAGGGACAGCGTTTGAAGCTTTCTTT
j_call: TRBJ2-7; d_call: TRBD1; v_call: TRBV5-4; clone_size: .; cdr3_aa: CASSGQGAYEQYF; cdr3_nt: TGTGCCAGCAGCGGTCAGGGGGCCTACGAGCAGTACTTC
j_call: TRBJ1-2; d_call: .; v_call: TRBV12-3/TRBV12-4; clone_size: .; cdr3_aa: CASSLGGGYGYTF; cdr3_nt: TGTGCCAGCAGTTTGGGGGGCGGCTATGGCTACACCTTC
j_call: TRBJ2-7; d_call: .; v_call: TRBV20-1; clone_size: .; cdr3_aa: CSARDEAGNSYEQYF; cdr3_nt: TGCAGTGCTAGAGATGAGGCGGGGAACTCCTACGAGCAGTACTTC
j_call: TRBJ2-5; d_call: TRBD1; v_call: TRBV10-3; clone_size: .; cdr3_aa: CATQGQVQETQYF; cdr3_nt: TGTGCCACCCAGGGACAGGTTCAAGAGACCCAGTACTTC
j_call: TRBJ1-2; d_call: .; v_call: TRBV2; clone_size: .; cdr3_aa: CASSEWESYGYTF; cdr3_nt: TGTGCCAGCAGTGAATGGGAAAGCTATGGCTACACCTTC
j_call: TRBJ2-7; d_call: .; v_call: TRBV30; clone_size: .; cdr3_aa: CAWSVLGGSYEQYF; cdr3_nt: TGTGCCTGGAGTGTACTTGGGGGCTCCTACGAGCAGTACTTC
j_call: TRBJ1-6; d_call: .; v_call: TRBV10-2; clone_size: .; cdr3_aa: CASTARGPNNSPLHF; cdr3_nt: TGCGCCAGCACGGCGAGAGGACCGAATAATTCACCCCTCCACTTT
j_call: TRBJ1-6; d_call: TRBD1; v_call: TRBV7-2; clone_size: .; cdr3_aa: CASSLHRTGVSPLHF; cdr3_nt: TGTGCCAGCAGCTTACATCGGACAGGGGTTTCACCCCTCCACTTT
j_call: TRBJ1-2; d_call: .; v_call: TRBV28; clone_size: .; cdr3_aa: CATMDGYTF; cdr3_nt: TGTGCAACCATGGATGGCTACACCTTC
j_call: TRBJ2-7; d_call: .; v_call: TRBV7-2; clone_size: .; cdr3_aa: CASSLSAVYEQYF; cdr3_nt: TGTGCCAGCAGCTTATCGGCAGTCTACGAGCAGTACTTC
j_call: TRBJ1-6; d_call: .; v_call: TRBV7-9; clone_size: .; cdr3_aa: CASSLAGTRGDSPLHF; cdr3_nt: TGTGCCAGCAGCTTAGCGGGGACCCGAGGGGATTCACCCCTCCACTTT
j_call: TRBJ2-3; d_call: .; v_call: TRBV5-1; clone_size: .; cdr3_aa: CASSLASTDTQYF; cdr3_nt: TGCGCCAGCAGCTTAGCGTCCACAGATACGCAGTATTTT
j_call: TRBJ2-2; d_call: TRBD1; v_call: TRBV3-1; clone_size: .; cdr3_aa: CASSSQGANTGELFF; cdr3_nt: TGTGCCAGCAGCTCACAGGGGGCGAACACCGGGGAGCTGTTTTTT
j_call: TRBJ2-7; d_call: .; v_call: TRBV6-6; clone_size: .; cdr3_aa: CASNGGQSYEQYF; cdr3_nt: TGTGCCTCAAACGGCGGACAGTCCTACGAGCAGTACTTC
j_call: TRBJ1-2; d_call: .; v_call: TRBV4-3; clone_size: .; cdr3_aa: CASSPVVQAHGYTF; cdr3_nt: TGCGCCAGCAGCCCTGTCGTACAGGCCCATGGCTACACCTTC
j_call: TRBJ2-3; d_call: TRBD1; v_call: TRBV15; clone_size: .; cdr3_aa: CAIGTRGLLTSDTQYF; cdr3_nt: TGTGCCATCGGAACGAGGGGGCTCTTAACCTCAGATACGCAGTATTTT
j_call: TRBJ2-5; d_call: TRBD1; v_call: TRBV27; clone_size: once; cdr3_aa: CASSLTGTYQETQYF; cdr3_nt: TGTGCCAGCAGTTTGACAGGGACCTACCAAGAGACCCAGTACTTC
j_call: TRBJ2-7; d_call: .; v_call: TRBV6-5; clone_size: .; cdr3_aa: CASSRGPTYEQYF; cdr3_nt: TGTGCCAGCAGTAGGGGTCCTACCTACGAGCAGTACTTC
j_call: TRBJ1-6; d_call: .; v_call: TRBV7-2; clone_size: .; cdr3_aa: CASSLQSNSPLHF; cdr3_nt: TGTGCCAGCAGCTTACAGTCCAATTCACCCCTCCACTTT
j_call: TRBJ2-1; d_call: TRBD1; v_call: TRBV5-1; clone_size: .; cdr3_aa: CASSPGQEQFF; cdr3_nt: TGCGCCAGCAGCCCGGGACAGGAGCAGTTCTTC
j_call: TRBJ2-1; d_call: TRBD1; v_call: TRBV29-1; clone_size: .; cdr3_aa: CSTNRGSSYNEQFF; cdr3_nt: TGCAGCACCAACAGGGGAAGCTCCTACAATGAGCAGTTCTTC
j_call: TRBJ2-7; d_call: TRBD1; v_call: TRBV18; clone_size: .; cdr3_aa: CASSRAGQGASEQYF; cdr3_nt: TGTGCCAGCTCTAGAGCGGGACAGGGCGCGAGTGAGCAGTACTTC
j_call: TRBJ1-5; d_call: TRBD1; v_call: TRBV20-1; clone_size: .; cdr3_aa: CSGEQGAGQPQHF; cdr3_nt: TGCAGTGGGGAACAGGGGGCCGGACAGCCCCAGCATTTT
j_call: TRBJ1-2; d_call: .; v_call: TRBV3-1; clone_size: .; cdr3_aa: CASSQGDNTSGYTF; cdr3_nt: TGTGCCAGCAGCCAAGGGGACAACACAAGTGGCTACACCTTC
j_call: TRBJ2-5; d_call: .; v_call: TRBV12-5; clone_size: .; cdr3_aa: CASGLDLGETQYF; cdr3_nt: TGTGCTAGTGGTTTGGACTTGGGGGAGACCCAGTACTTC
j_call: TRBJ1-6; d_call: .; v_call: TRBV30; clone_size: .; cdr3_aa: CAWEQVNSPLHF; cdr3_nt: TGTGCCTGGGAACAGGTTAATTCACCCCTCCACTTT
j_call: TRBJ2-5; d_call: TRBD2; v_call: TRBV5-8; clone_size: .; cdr3_aa: CASSWNLADIQETQYF; cdr3_nt: TGTGCCAGCAGCTGGAATCTAGCGGATATCCAAGAGACCCAGTACTTC
j_call: TRBJ2-3; d_call: TRBD2; v_call: TRBV10-2; clone_size: .; cdr3_aa: CASSSGGERIGDTQYF; cdr3_nt: TGCGCCAGCTCCTCGGGGGGAGAGAGGATAGGGGATACGCAGTATTTT
j_call: TRBJ2-7; d_call: TRBD1; v_call: TRBV27; clone_size: .; cdr3_aa: CASKRDSSYEQYF; cdr3_nt: TGTGCCAGTAAACGGGACAGTTCCTACGAGCAGTACTTC
j_call: TRBJ1-2; d_call: .; v_call: TRBV7-2; clone_size: .; cdr3_aa: CASSLDPTARGYTF; cdr3_nt: TGTGCCAGCAGCCTCGATCCGACGGCGAGGGGCTACACCTTC
j_call: TRBJ2-3; d_call: .; v_call: TRBV10-3; clone_size: .; cdr3_aa: CAISEWGTQYF; cdr3_nt: TGTGCCATCAGTGAGTGGGGTACGCAGTATTTT
j_call: TRBJ2-7; d_call: .; v_call: TRBV9; clone_size: few; cdr3_aa: CASSVLEYSYEQYF; cdr3_nt: TGTGCCAGCAGCGTACTGGAGTACTCCTACGAGCAGTACTTC
j_call: TRBJ1-1; d_call: TRBD1; v_call: TRBV27; clone_size: .; cdr3_aa: CASTDLGGPTEAFF; cdr3_nt: TGTGCCAGCACCGATTTAGGGGGCCCCACTGAAGCTTTCTTT
j_call: TRBJ1-2; d_call: .; v_call: TRBV29-1; clone_size: .; cdr3_aa: CSGGEANYGYTF; cdr3_nt: TGCAGCGGGGGGGAAGCTAACTATGGCTACACCTTC
j_call: TRBJ1-2; d_call: TRBD1; v_call: TRBV12-3/TRBV12-4; clone_size: .; cdr3_aa: CASSLWGTGNYGYTF; cdr3_nt: TGTGCCAGCAGTTTATGGGGGACAGGGAACTATGGCTACACCTTC
j_call: TRBJ2-1; d_call: .; v_call: TRBV3-1; clone_size: .; cdr3_aa: CASSQPLPDGMSNEQFF; cdr3_nt: TGTGCCAGCAGCCAACCCTTGCCCGACGGTATGAGCAATGAGCAGTTCTTC
j_call: TRBJ1-5; d_call: .; v_call: TRBV5-1; clone_size: .; cdr3_aa: CASSFAGGGNQPQHF; cdr3_nt: TGCGCCAGCAGCTTCGCCGGGGGCGGCAATCAGCCCCAGCATTTT
j_call: TRBJ2-3; d_call: TRBD1; v_call: TRBV12-3/TRBV12-4; clone_size: .; cdr3_aa: CASSPGQGSADTQYF; cdr3_nt: TGTGCCAGCAGCCCGGGACAGGGTTCAGCAGATACGCAGTATTTT
j_call: TRBJ2-3; d_call: .; v_call: TRBV20-1; clone_size: .; cdr3_aa: CSARAKTVISTDTQYF; cdr3_nt: TGCAGTGCTAGAGCTAAGACAGTAATATCCACAGATACGCAGTATTTT
j_call: TRBJ2-7; d_call: .; v_call: TRBV4-3; clone_size: .; cdr3_aa: CASSQDTETYEQYF; cdr3_nt: TGCGCCAGCAGCCAAGATACAGAGACCTACGAGCAGTACTTC
j_call: TRBJ1-3; d_call: TRBD1; v_call: TRBV11-2; clone_size: once; cdr3_aa: CASSPGTETGNTIYF; cdr3_nt: TGTGCCAGCAGCCCCGGGACAGAAACAGGAAACACCATATATTTT
j_call: TRBJ1-2; d_call: .; v_call: TRBV20-1; clone_size: .; cdr3_aa: CSAPDRNYGYTF; cdr3_nt: TGCAGTGCTCCAGACAGAAACTATGGCTACACCTTC
j_call: TRBJ2-7; d_call: TRBD2; v_call: TRBV20-1; clone_size: .; cdr3_aa: CSASGGTYEQYF; cdr3_nt: TGCAGTGCTAGCGGGGGGACCTACGAGCAGTACTTC